This TCR beta chain was identified in a study of CD8+CD57+ T cells in acquired aplastic anemia. Overall study findings and caveats: The study identified under 30 CD8+ CDR3 sequences shared by patients and controls.

There are a few counts of this clonotype. Its antigen is not identified. Previously, flow cytometry had revealed CD8+CD57+ cell expansion in the patients chosen for sequencing. Patients uniformly had severe acquired aplastic anemia. Germline lookup yields CDR1 MDHEN and CDR2 SYDVKM. The CDR3 loop spans 14 amino acids. V was cut by 2 bases and J by 12 bases, with 17 bases left in between. Investigators profiled TCR beta VDJ and CDR3 from genomic DNA template. TCRdb reprocessed the reads with MiXCR, giving one entry per CDR3 protein. In the table there are about 180,000 distinct CDR3 sequences, almost 50% of which are singletons.

Material for sequencing was sorted CD4+, CD8+, or CD8+CD57+ T cells (not recorded which) from PBMCs. The genes are TRBV28 and TRBJ2-1; unclear D gene. The receptor comes from a human donor with aplastic anemia. The CDR3 region is CASSLVVSWGAQFF. The CDR3 nucleotides are TGTGCCAGCAGTTTAGTCGTATCTTGGGGTGCGCAGTTCTTC.